These T cell receptor beta chains were read from a single sample in a study of blood T cells in healthy people across ages. MiXCR was run by TCRdb on the 5' RACE reads, yielding one entry per CDR3 protein. Of 850,000 or so distinct CDR3 sequences in the sample, 25% to 35% were seen once. The sequenced sample consisted of blood. These receptors came from an elderly woman in good health. Each CDR3 is given with its conserved first and last residue. The D gene is left open where the match is weak. Clone size appears in some rows only: once, few, many, or a class for an expanded clone.

d_gene: .; j_gene: TRBJ1-2; v_gene: TRBV7-9; abundance: many; len: 16; CDR3aa: CASSLASGGGLKGYTF; CDR3nt: TGTGCCAGCAGCTTAGCGTCGGGGGGGGGACTAAAGGGCTACACCTTC
d_gene: .; j_gene: TRBJ2-3; v_gene: TRBV28; abundance: many; len: 15; CDR3aa: CASSLSGRSTDTQYF; CDR3nt: TGTGCCAGCAGTTTATCAGGCAGAAGCACAGATACGCAGTATTTT
d_gene: TRBD1; j_gene: TRBJ1-4; v_gene: TRBV6-5; abundance: .; len: 14; CDR3aa: CASSTRGTGGKLFF; CDR3nt: TGTGCCAGCAGTACTAGGGGGACAGGAGGAAAACTGTTTTTT
d_gene: TRBD2; j_gene: TRBJ2-3; v_gene: TRBV9; abundance: many; len: 17; CDR3aa: CASSVGVSGGAIDTQYF; CDR3nt: TGTGCCAGCAGCGTAGGGGTTAGCGGGGGGGCAATCGATACGCAGTATTTT
d_gene: .; j_gene: TRBJ1-2; v_gene: TRBV27; abundance: once; len: 15; CDR3aa: CASSPLGPGAEGYTF; CDR3nt: TGTGCCAGCAGTCCCCTAGGTCCGGGGGCGGAAGGCTACACCTTC
d_gene: TRBD1; j_gene: TRBJ2-1; v_gene: TRBV3-1; abundance: few; len: 16; CDR3aa: CASSQVGQGPYNEQFF; CDR3nt: TGTGCCAGCAGCCAGGTTGGACAGGGTCCCTACAATGAGCAGTTCTTC
d_gene: TRBD2; j_gene: TRBJ2-7; v_gene: TRBV7-9; abundance: many; len: 14; CDR3aa: CASSFRGGAYEQYF; CDR3nt: TGTGCCAGCAGCTTTCGGGGGGGGGCCTACGAGCAGTACTTC
d_gene: .; j_gene: TRBJ1-2; v_gene: TRBV3-1; abundance: many; len: 14; CDR3aa: CASSYRVANYGYTF; CDR3nt: TGTGCCAGCAGCTACAGGGTTGCTAACTATGGCTACACCTTC
d_gene: TRBD1; j_gene: TRBJ2-4; v_gene: TRBV28; abundance: many; len: 16; CDR3aa: CASSPPGGLSKNIQYF; CDR3nt: TGTGCCAGCAGTCCACCAGGGGGCCTGTCCAAAAACATTCAGTACTTC
d_gene: TRBD2; j_gene: TRBJ2-6; v_gene: TRBV4-3; abundance: many; len: 18; CDR3aa: CASSHLGRVFAGANVLTF; CDR3nt: TGCGCCAGCAGCCATTTAGGGAGGGTATTCGCCGGGGCCAACGTCCTGACTTTC
d_gene: .; j_gene: TRBJ2-1; v_gene: TRBV5-1; abundance: .; len: 16; CDR3aa: CASSQALARGNNEQFF; CDR3nt: TGCGCCAGCAGCCAAGCCCTCGCCCGGGGCAACAATGAGCAGTTCTTC
d_gene: TRBD1; j_gene: TRBJ2-7; v_gene: TRBV20-1; abundance: .; len: 14; CDR3aa: CSARDNRGNYEQYF; CDR3nt: TGCAGTGCTAGAGACAACAGGGGGAATTACGAGCAGTACTTC
d_gene: .; j_gene: TRBJ2-7; v_gene: TRBV6-5; abundance: many; len: 14; CDR3aa: CASSYMQDPYEQYF; CDR3nt: TGTGCCAGCAGTTACATGCAGGACCCCTACGAGCAGTACTTC
d_gene: TRBD1; j_gene: TRBJ2-3; v_gene: TRBV27; abundance: .; len: 19; CDR3aa: CASSLLAGGTLPSTGTQYF; CDR3nt: TGTGCCAGCAGTTTATTGGCAGGGGGCACTCTTCCTAGCACAGGTACGCAGTATTTT
d_gene: .; j_gene: TRBJ2-3; v_gene: TRBV6-2/TRBV6-3; abundance: many; len: 12; CDR3aa: CASRQAGDTQYF; CDR3nt: TGTGCCAGCAGGCAGGCGGGAGATACGCAGTATTTT
d_gene: .; j_gene: TRBJ1-5; v_gene: TRBV7-8; abundance: .; len: 16; CDR3aa: CASSLEGTLINQPQHF; CDR3nt: TGTGCCAGCAGCTTAGAAGGGACACTGATCAATCAGCCCCAGCATTTT
d_gene: .; j_gene: TRBJ2-5; v_gene: TRBV20-1; abundance: .; len: 12; CDR3aa: CSAALAQETQYF; CDR3nt: TGCAGTGCAGCGTTAGCCCAAGAGACCCAGTACTTC
d_gene: TRBD2; j_gene: TRBJ2-1; v_gene: TRBV11-2; abundance: many; len: 13; CDR3aa: CASGSGTSPLQFF; CDR3nt: TGTGCCAGCGGCTCCGGGACTAGCCCTTTACAGTTCTTC
d_gene: TRBD1; j_gene: TRBJ2-3; v_gene: TRBV6-1; abundance: once; len: 16; CDR3aa: CASSPRVQGNTDTQYF; CDR3nt: TGTGCCAGCAGTCCTCGGGTACAGGGGAACACAGATACGCAGTATTTT
d_gene: .; j_gene: TRBJ1-6; v_gene: TRBV3-1; abundance: .; len: 15; CDR3aa: CASSHRGGYNSPLHF; CDR3nt: TGTGCCAGCAGCCACCGGGGGGGATATAATTCACCCCTCCACTTT
d_gene: TRBD1; j_gene: TRBJ1-5; v_gene: TRBV15; abundance: many; len: 15; CDR3aa: CATSKDRIIHQPQHF; CDR3nt: TGTGCCACCAGCAAGGACAGGATTATCCATCAGCCCCAGCATTTT
d_gene: TRBD2; j_gene: TRBJ2-5; v_gene: TRBV5-1; abundance: many; len: 14; CDR3aa: CASGPGLATETQYF; CDR3nt: TGCGCCAGCGGGCCGGGACTAGCGACTGAGACCCAGTACTTC
d_gene: .; j_gene: TRBJ2-7; v_gene: TRBV5-1; abundance: many; len: 11; CDR3aa: CASSANYEQYF; CDR3nt: TGCGCCAGCAGCGCAAACTACGAGCAGTACTTC
d_gene: TRBD1; j_gene: TRBJ2-6; v_gene: TRBV20-1; abundance: many; len: 15; CDR3aa: CSAREQGAGANVLTF; CDR3nt: TGCAGTGCTAGAGAGCAGGGGGCCGGGGCCAACGTCCTGACTTTC
d_gene: .; j_gene: TRBJ1-1; v_gene: TRBV30; abundance: .; len: 15; CDR3aa: CAWSRRGSMNTEAFF; CDR3nt: TGTGCCTGGAGTAGGCGGGGTTCGATGAACACTGAAGCTTTCTTT
d_gene: .; j_gene: TRBJ2-7; v_gene: TRBV18; abundance: .; len: 16; CDR3aa: CASSPRGGGGSYEQYF; CDR3nt: TGTGCCAGCTCCCCAAGAGGAGGGGGTGGGAGTTACGAGCAGTACTTC
d_gene: .; j_gene: TRBJ2-5; v_gene: TRBV18; abundance: many; len: 15; CDR3aa: CASSPTGGGQETQYF; CDR3nt: TGTGCCAGCTCACCCACCGGGGGAGGACAAGAGACCCAGTACTTC
d_gene: .; j_gene: TRBJ2-5; v_gene: TRBV30; abundance: few; len: 14; CDR3aa: CAWSVLGLQETQYF; CDR3nt: TGTGCCTGGAGTGTACTAGGTCTCCAAGAGACCCAGTACTTC
d_gene: .; j_gene: TRBJ1-1; v_gene: TRBV7-3; abundance: .; len: 15; CDR3aa: CASSLEGGIDTEAFF; CDR3nt: TGTGCCAGCAGCTTAGAGGGGGGTATCGACACTGAAGCTTTCTTT
d_gene: .; j_gene: TRBJ1-4; v_gene: TRBV15; abundance: few; len: 14; CDR3aa: CATSRDRGEEKLFF; CDR3nt: TGTGCCACCAGCAGAGATCGGGGGGAAGAAAAACTGTTTTTT
d_gene: .; j_gene: TRBJ2-1; v_gene: TRBV24-1; abundance: many; len: 12; CDR3aa: CATSDQKGEQFF; CDR3nt: TGTGCCACCAGTGATCAAAAGGGTGAGCAGTTCTTC
d_gene: .; j_gene: TRBJ2-5; v_gene: TRBV6-2/TRBV6-3; abundance: many; len: 15; CDR3aa: CASSSPGTGQETQYF; CDR3nt: TGTGCCAGCAGTAGCCCCGGGACCGGTCAAGAGACCCAGTACTTC
d_gene: .; j_gene: TRBJ1-1; v_gene: TRBV27; abundance: .; len: 14; CDR3aa: CASSPIPGDVEAFF; CDR3nt: TGTGCCAGCAGTCCAATTCCGGGGGACGTCGAAGCTTTCTTT